This T cell receptor (beta chain) is from a study of PD-1 blockade in classical Hodgkin lymphoma. General study points: Why repertoires differed is undefined; disease activity or prior therapy possibly contributed. Newly diagnosed patients were reported to start with lower TCR diversity than healthy donors.

Points on this clone: Its antigen is unidentified.

Generated by immunoSEQ multiplex PCR, the TCRdb table keeps only in-frame clones and is missing some. This table holds some 49,000 clones, about nine tenths found once. Between the trimmed V and J ends, which lost 0 bases and 5 bases, there was a span of 13 bases. Looked up from germline, CDR1 is MNHEY and CDR2 is SVGAGI. The CDR3 runs to 16 residues. As for time point: newly diagnosed, previously untreated cHL patient sample. What served as comparison were PBMCs in newly diagnosed, untreated classical Hodgkin lymphoma. The chain uses TRBV6-5 and TRBJ1-4, with D possibly matching TRBD1 (6 bases). The TCR originated in a human donor with classical Hodgkin lymphoma. Sequencing input: peripheral blood mononuclear cells (PBMCs). The DNA for the CDR3 is TGTGCCAGCAGTTACTCGACGGGGGCCCCAAATGAAAAACTGTTTTTT. Translation gives CASSYSTGAPNEKLFF.